The sequence of this T cell receptor beta chain was determined in a study of CD8 T cells in ankylosing spondylitis. Study-wide findings and caveats: There was reportedly significant enrichment of clones that were disease-linked in matched ankylosing spondylitis synovial fluid. Peripheral blood samples showed relatively rare disease-linked clones, and these clones were CD8+. Roughly 8 highly homologous variants made up a TCR beta motif, and this motif appeared characteristic of ankylosing spondylitis blood.

The TCR beta libraries were generated through quantitative 5'-RACE incorporating molecular barcodes. TCRdb processed the 5' RACE reads anew with MiXCR; each CDR3 protein has one entry. The profile shows some 400,000 distinct CDR3 sequences, about a fifth of them singletons. The sample holds a few counts of this clonotype. Its antigen is undetermined. The V end was cut by 2 bases, the J end by 0 bases, with 20 bases between. This CDR3 is built from 19 residues. The source is a male donor with ankylosing spondylitis. V usage is TRBV12-3 or TRBV12-4 and J usage is TRBJ2-1, with D possibly called TRBD1 or TRBD2 (5 bases each). Specimen: blood, either unsorted or a sorted T cell fraction (not recorded which). The CDR3 region has the DNA TGTGCCAGCAGTTTAAGGGGCTTCGTGCTAGCAGACTCCTACAATGAGCAGTTCTTC. Translation gives CASSLRGFVLADSYNEQFF.